The 30 T cell receptor beta chains below come from one sample, sequenced in a study of blood T cells in healthy people across ages. A J-beta primer mix and a sample-barcoded 5' primer were used in a second PCR of roughly 6 to 12 cycles. TCRdb recomputed calls from the 5' RACE reads with MiXCR, one row per CDR3 protein. The profile covers around 1,500,000 distinct CDR3 sequences, with roughly 30% appearing a single time and 6.5% to 8.5% taken by the ten largest. Sequenced material: blood. These TCRs come from a woman in her twenties or thirties in good health.

J is TRBJ2-2 and V is TRBV9; no reliable D call. CDR1 SGDLS and CDR2 YYNGEE come from the germline V gene. CDR3 length equals 15 residues. Trimming removed 3 bases at V and 5 bases at J, with 14 bases between. CDR3 bases: TGTGCCAGCAGCGAAACATGGGTTGGGACCGGGGAGCTGTTTTTT. This gives the protein CASSETWVGTGELFF.

This clonotype was seen only a few times. The chain combines TRBV2 with TRBJ2-5, with D uncertain. Germline values: CDR1 SNHLY, CDR2 FYNNEI. Trimming pared 1 base from V and 5 bases from J, leaving 11 bases between. The CDR3 has 14 amino acids. For the CDR3, the DNA is TGTGCCAGCAGTGAAGACGCGGTATGGGAGACCCAGTACTTC. Encoded protein: CASSEDAVWETQYF.

The chain has TRBV6-6 and TRBJ1-4, with D perhaps TRBD1 (5 bases). Germline loops: CDR1 MNHNY, CDR2 SVGAGI (reference sequence). Between the trimmed V and J ends, which lost 0 bases and 9 bases, there was a span of 14 bases. This CDR3 spans 15 amino acids. CDR3 sequence: CASSYSGADEKKLFF. The CDR3 DNA is TGTGCCAGCAGTTACTCTGGGGCAGACGAGAAAAAACTGTTTTTT.

There are many counts of this clonotype. The J gene is TRBJ2-7, the V gene TRBV5-1; the match to TRBD1 covers 8 bases. Germline CDR1 is SGHRS and CDR2 is YFSETQ. V was pared by 2 bases and J by 6 bases, with 7 bases of the junction left unmatched. CDR3 length: 14 residues. DNA for the CDR3: TGCGCCAGCAGCTTCTGGACAGGGACTCGCGAGCAGTACTTC. This codes for CASSFWTGTREQYF.

Many counts were recorded for this clonotype. The V gene is TRBV7-2, the J gene TRBJ2-3; D unresolved. The CDR3 contains 12 residues. Per the germline V gene, CDR1 is SGHTA and CDR2 is FQGNSA. Between the trimmed V and J ends, which lost 6 bases and 14 bases, there was a span of 18 bases. CDR3 protein: CASRTGPRAWYF. CDR3 coding DNA: TGTGCCAGCAGAACCGGGCCCCGTGCGTGGTATTTT.

This chain connects TRBV7-9 to TRBJ1-2, with D possibly matching TRBD1 (5 bases). CDR3 length: 16 amino acids. V lost 4 bases and J 4 bases, leaving 19 bases between the germline ends. Germline V lookup: CDR1 SEHNR, CDR2 FQNEAQ (reference sequence). In nucleotides, the CDR3 is TGTGCCAGCAGCTGGGGGGGGGACTTCTTTTCCTATGGCTACACCTTC. Amino acids: CASSWGGDFFSYGYTF.

This clonotype has just a few counts. The V gene is TRBV6-6, the J gene TRBJ2-1, with 10 bases identical to TRBD2. The germline CDR1 and CDR2 sequences are MNHNY and SVGAGI (reference sequence). This CDR3 comprises 15 residues. V was clipped by 6 bases and J by 7 bases; unmatched bases: 9. CDR3 in amino acids: CASRPSSGGSNEQFF. CDR3 nucleotides: TGTGCCAGCAGACCGTCTAGCGGGGGATCGAATGAGCAGTTCTTC.

CDR3 protein: CASSSIGTGTHYEQYF. The CDR3 bases are TGTGCCAGCAGTTCAATCGGGACAGGCACTCACTACGAGCAGTACTTC. V gene TRBV12-3 or TRBV12-4 combines with J gene TRBJ2-5, with 8 bases lining up with TRBD1. With the DNA end fitting TRBJ2-7 better, the J assignment may be wrong. The CDR3 runs 16 residues.

This clonotype was picked up many times. The rearrangement links TRBV6-5 to TRBJ1-5; TRBD1 matches at 7 bases. V shed 4 bases and J 2 bases; nucleotides not matched to a gene: 8. CDR1 is MNHEY, CDR2 SVGAGI, per germline. The CDR3 has 16 amino acids. CDR3 in DNA: TGTGCCAGCAGTTCCAGGGGGGTGGTTGGCAATCAGCCCCAGCATTTT. Translation gives CASSSRGVVGNQPQHF.

The chain carries TRBV6-5 and TRBJ2-3, with D possibly TRBD2 on 7 matching bases. Trimming left V 2 bases short and J 1 base short, with 16 bases between. Germline values: CDR1 MNHEY, CDR2 SVGAGI. This CDR3 is built from 17 residues. The CDR3 reads CASSYGRTGGRTDTQYF. In DNA form, the CDR3 reads TGTGCCAGCAGTTACGGTCGGACCGGGGGGCGCACAGATACGCAGTATTTT.

This clonotype was counted a few times. The CDR3 bases are TGCAGCGTTGAAGAGGGCAGGCCCGAGGAGCAGTTCTTC. Its protein product is CSVEEGRPEEQFF. V and J are TRBV29-1 and TRBJ2-1; no reliable D call. CDR1 is SQVTM and CDR2 is ANQGSEA in the germline V gene. The germline V and J ends were trimmed by 0 bases and 10 bases, with 13 bases remaining between them. The CDR3 length is 13 residues.

CDR3 loop: CASRAPGTRGYEQYF. Here the CDR3 DNA reads TGCGCCAGCCGAGCCCCGGGGACAAGGGGCTACGAGCAGTACTTC. The chain uses TRBV5-1 and TRBJ2-7, with a tentative D call TRBD1 (6 bases). CDR1 is SGHRS, CDR2 YFSETQ, per germline. Between the trimmed V and J ends, which lost 7 bases and 3 bases, there was a span of 20 bases. The CDR3 has 15 amino acids.

This chain connects TRBV2 to TRBJ2-1; D unclear. This CDR3 region has 15 residues. The germline V gene has CDR1 SNHLY and CDR2 FYNNEI. The germline V and J ends were trimmed by 2 bases and 0 bases, with 8 bases remaining between them. Written as DNA, the CDR3 is TGTGCCAGCAGTGAAAGAGATAGCTCCTACAATGAGCAGTTCTTC. Its translation is CASSERDSSYNEQFF.

This clonotype was seen many times. V usage is TRBV12-3 or TRBV12-4 and J usage is TRBJ2-7; 8 bases are shared with TRBD2. V shed 5 bases, J shed 5 bases, and the junction held 8 bases outside the gene matches. The CDR3 spans 14 residues. The CDR3 reads CASSPGTSFHEQYF. Written as DNA, the CDR3 is TGTGCCAGCAGTCCCGGGACTAGTTTCCACGAGCAGTACTTC.

This clonotype has only a few counts. The V call is TRBV27, the J call TRBJ2-7; 8 positions agree with TRBD1. The CDR3 sequence is 14 residues long. Trimming took 4 bases from V and 3 from J; bases not matched to a gene: 5. Germline CDR1 MNHEY, CDR2 SMNVEV (reference sequence). This CDR3 is CASSWRDRGYEQYF. CDR3 nucleotide sequence: TGTGCCAGCAGTTGGCGAGACAGGGGCTACGAGCAGTACTTC.

The J gene is TRBJ1-2, the V gene TRBV24-1; D may be TRBD1 (5 bases). CDR1 is KGHDR, CDR2 SFDVKD, per germline. This CDR3 region has 14 residues. V gave up 3 bases and J gave up 5 bases, with 12 bases separating them. The CDR3 DNA reads as TGTGCCACCAGTGATCCTCAGGGTGTGTATGGCTACACCTTC. Protein product: CATSDPQGVYGYTF.

The chain links TRBV7-2 to TRBJ2-3; D is undetermined. Germline values: CDR1 SGHTA, CDR2 FQGNSA. Between the trimmed V and J ends, which lost 5 bases and 2 bases, there was a span of 17 bases. This CDR3 has 16 residues. CDR3 residues: CASSLSGPVATDTQYF. As DNA, the CDR3 is TGTGCCAGCAGCCTTAGTGGACCGGTGGCCACAGATACGCAGTATTTT.

A word on this clonotype: At one end, the junction sequence differs from germline, possibly due to a read error. The chain recombines TRBV7-2 with TRBJ2-7; TRBD1 might be the D (5 bases). The germline CDR1 and CDR2 sequences are SGHTA and FQGNSA. There are 14 residues in the CDR3. CDR3 DNA: TGTGCCGGCAGCTGGGGCAGGGCCTCCTACGAGCAGTACTTC. It is translated as CAGSWGRASYEQYF.

V usage is TRBV3-1 and J usage is TRBJ1-1; 8 bases are a match to TRBD1. This CDR3 spans 13 amino acids. The germline V gene has CDR1 LGHDT and CDR2 YNNKEL (reference sequence). Trimming cost V 7 bases and J 4 bases; bases outside gene matches: 5. The CDR3 spells CASMSTGATEAFF. CDR3 DNA sequence: TGTGCCAGCATGTCGACAGGGGCCACTGAAGCTTTCTTT.

The chain carries TRBV6-1 and TRBJ2-5, with 8 bases that match TRBD1. Germline loops: CDR1 MNHNS, CDR2 SASEGT. V shed 3 bases and J 2 bases; nucleotides not matched to a gene: 5. This CDR3 has 15 amino acids. For the CDR3, the DNA is TGTGCCAGCAGTGATCAGGGGGCAAGTCAAGAGACCCAGTACTTC. Translation: CASSDQGASQETQYF.

V gene TRBV12-3 or TRBV12-4 combines with J gene TRBJ2-1; TRBD2 agrees at 14 bases. V trimming: 5 bases; J trimming: 0 bases; junction bases outside the gene matches: 9. The CDR3 consists of 19 residues. The CDR3 spells CASSHRTSGGLNSYNEQFF. In DNA, the CDR3 is TGTGCCAGCAGTCACCGGACTAGCGGGGGGCTAAACTCCTACAATGAGCAGTTCTTC.

This clonotype was observed at least ten times. The gene calls are TRBV7-9 and TRBJ2-1; weak D call: TRBD1 (6 bases). CDR3 length equals 16 residues. Trimming cost V 1 base and J 3 bases, with 13 bases left between them. CDR1 and CDR2 (germline): SEHNR, FQNEAQ (reference sequence). CDR3 sequence reads: CASSLEGQDSYNEQFF. The CDR3 DNA reads TGTGCCAGCAGCTTAGAGGGCCAGGACAGCTACAATGAGCAGTTCTTC.

There are many counts of this clonotype. The V call is TRBV5-1, the J call TRBJ2-1; 12 nucleotides line up with TRBD1. The V gene end was trimmed by 5 bases and the J gene end by 12 bases; junction bases not matched to a gene: 15. CDR3 length equals 16 residues. The germline V gene encodes CDR1 SGHRS and CDR2 YFSETQ. CDR3 protein: CASSPSGTGGNRGQFF. As DNA, the CDR3 is TGCGCCAGCAGTCCATCCGGGACAGGGGGCAACCGGGGGCAGTTCTTC. Full variable domain (remainder filled in from reference TRBV5-1 and TRBJ2-1): KAGVTQTPRYLIKTRGQQVTLSCSPISGHRSVSWYQQTPGQGLQFLFEYFSETQRNKGNFPGRFSGRQFSNSRSEMNVSTLELGDSALYLCASSPSGTGGNRGQFFGPGTRLTVL.

The chain carries TRBV3-1 and TRBJ2-7; a possible D gene is TRBD1 (6 bases). The V end was cut by 3 bases, the J end by 6 bases, with 18 bases between. The CDR3 spans 15 residues. Germline lookup yields CDR1 LGHDT and CDR2 YNNKEL (reference sequence). The CDR3 DNA follows: TGTGCCAGCAGCCATCCAAGATCAGGGGCAGGCGAGCAGTACTTC. It encodes CASSHPRSGAGEQYF.

This clonotype showed up just once. It may be a read error: a sequence one base away is much more abundant. The chain uses TRBV6-6 and TRBJ1-2; 9 bases match TRBD1. The CDR3 is 14 residues long. Germline-derived CDR1 and CDR2 are MNHNY and SVGAGI (reference sequence). Written as DNA, the CDR3 is TGTACCAGCAATTCCGGGACAGGGAACTATGGCTACACCTTC. It translates to CTSNSGTGNYGYTF.

V gene TRBV20-1 combines with J gene TRBJ1-1; 12 nucleotides match TRBD1. This CDR3 is built from 16 residues. In germline, CDR1 is DFQATT, CDR2 SNEGSKA (reference sequence). The V gene end was trimmed by 1 base and the J gene end by 0 bases; junction bases not matched to a gene: 3. This CDR3 reads CSARAGQGAMNTEAFF. CDR3 coding DNA: TGCAGTGCTAGAGCGGGACAGGGGGCAATGAACACTGAAGCTTTCTTT.

The genes are TRBV12-3 or TRBV12-4 and TRBJ2-4; D is unclear. Matching the DNA end better, TRBJ2-7 makes the J call doubtful. The CDR3 totals 14 residues. The DNA of the CDR3 is TGTGCCAGCAGTTTAAGCCGGGTTTCCTACGAGCAGTACTTC. Protein: CASSLSRVSYEQYF.

The rearrangement joins TRBV7-2 to TRBJ2-1, with TRBD2 matching over 8 bases. Germline CDR1 reads SGHTA; CDR2 reads FQGNSA. CDR3 length: 12 amino acids. The V and J ends lost 1 base and 12 bases, in that order; junction bases with no gene match: 2. This chain's CDR3 is CASSLVAGTQFF. In nucleotides, the CDR3 is TGTGCCAGCAGCTTAGTAGCGGGAACGCAGTTCTTC.

The chain couples TRBV12-3 or TRBV12-4 to TRBJ2-7; 9 bases align to TRBD1. This CDR3 comprises 17 residues. With V trimmed by 4 bases and J by 5 bases, 15 bases remained unmatched. Here the CDR3 reads CASSWARLRDRENEQYF. In DNA form, the CDR3 reads TGTGCCAGCAGTTGGGCGCGCCTACGGGACAGGGAGAACGAGCAGTACTTC.

V usage is TRBV10-3 and J usage is TRBJ2-3; 8 bases align to TRBD1. CDR3 length: 15 residues. V gave up 10 bases and J gave up 4 bases; unmatched junction bases: 13. Per germline, CDR1 ENHRY and CDR2 SYGVKD. CDR3 coding DNA: TGTGCCACCGCAAGGGACAGGCGAGAATCAGATACGCAGTATTTT. It encodes CATARDRRESDTQYF.